The 21 T cell receptor beta chains reported below all come from one sample, sequenced in a study of blood T cell repertoires in COVID-19. Repertoires were generated with immunoSEQ multiplex PCR, while TCRdb's copy carries only in-frame clones and drops some. The repertoire holds 220,000 or so clones, with almost 90% as singletons. Material: PBMCs or T cells enriched from blood (not recorded which). The receptors come from a man aged 30-40 years who had been exposed to COVID-19.

The V call is TRBV14, the J call TRBJ1-2; maybe TRBD1 (5 bases). This CDR3 is 11 amino acids long. Trimming shortened V by 6 bases and J by 6 bases, and 8 bases separated the two germline ends. CDR1 and CDR2 from the germline V gene are SGHDN and FVKESK. The CDR3 spells CASSQGHGYTF. DNA of the CDR3: TGTGCCAGCAGTCAGGGTCATGGCTACACCTTC.

The V and J genes are TRBV4-2 and TRBJ2-7; 8 bases match TRBD1. Per germline, CDR1 LGHNA and CDR2 YNFKEQ. The V and J ends lost 2 bases and 0 bases, in that order; junction bases with no gene match: 6. The CDR3 consists of 16 residues. CDR3 sequence (DNA): TGTGCCAGCAGCCAAAGGACCGACAGGGGCTCCTACGAGCAGTACTTC. This gives the protein CASSQRTDRGSYEQYF.

The rearrangement uses TRBV5-1 and TRBJ1-6; possibly TRBD1 for D (5 bases). Trimming stripped 6 bases from V and 5 bases from J, with 15 bases between. CDR3 length: 15 residues. The germline V gene encodes CDR1 SGHRS and CDR2 YFSETQ. The CDR3 DNA follows: TGCGCCAGCACCGTTATCGGGGGAGATAATTCACCCCTCCACTTT. Residues: CASTVIGGDNSPLHF.

This clone was recorded once. The J gene is TRBJ2-1, the V gene TRBV5-1, with 10 nucleotides matching TRBD1. The ends lost 2 bases at V and 6 bases at J; junction bases unmatched: 8. Germline CDR1 is SGHRS and CDR2 is YFSETQ. This CDR3 has 16 amino acids. This chain's CDR3 is CASSFTGQGTLNEQFF. The CDR3 DNA follows: TGCGCCAGCAGCTTTACGGGACAGGGGACCCTCAATGAGCAGTTCTTC.

With respect to this clone: Relative to the germline gene, one junction end is altered; a read error may explain this. V and J are TRBV7-2 and TRBJ1-4, with D unclear. This CDR3 has 13 residues. Germline V lookup: CDR1 SGHTA, CDR2 FQGNSA. CDR3: CASSSAGSENLFF. CDR3 bases: TGTGCCAGCAGCTCGGCGGGGTCGGAAAACCTGTTTTTT.

A single count supports this clone. The CDR3 reads CASRSRTSGEETQYF. CDR3 coding DNA: TGTGCCAGTAGATCTCGGACTAGCGGGGAAGAGACCCAGTACTTC. This rearrangement joins TRBV19 to TRBJ2-5; 12 bases map to TRBD2. From germline, CDR1 is LNHDA and CDR2 SQIVND (reference sequence). Trimming took 6 bases from V and 3 from J; bases not matched to a gene: 5. The CDR3 has 15 residues.

The rearrangement joins TRBV27 to TRBJ2-1, with 7 bases identical to TRBD1. The CDR3 runs to 14 residues. Germline-derived CDR1 and CDR2 are MNHEY and SMNVEV (reference sequence). The V segment lost 5 bases and the J segment 8 bases; nucleotides outside the gene matches: 9. Written as DNA, the CDR3 is TGTGCCAGCAGTGCATGGGACAGTAAGGATGAGCAGTTCTTC. Translating gives CASSAWDSKDEQFF.

The V call is TRBV11-2, the J call TRBJ2-5; 7 positions agree with TRBD1. The CDR3 covers 14 residues. The germline gives CDR1 SGHAT, CDR2 FQNNGV. Unmatched junction bases numbered 6, after V lost 7 bases and J lost 1 base. CDR3 sequence: CASTTGTAQETQYF. The CDR3 region has the DNA TGTGCCAGCACCACCGGGACAGCCCAAGAGACCCAGTACTTC.

V usage is TRBV7-8 and J usage is TRBJ2-1; 8 nucleotides line up with TRBD2. This CDR3 is 16 amino acids long. Trimming cost V 2 bases and J 7 bases; bases outside gene matches: 10. Germline V gene data show CDR1 as SGHVS and CDR2 as FQNEAQ. CDR3 loop: CASSLMGRGGQNEQFF. CDR3 DNA: TGTGCCAGCAGCTTAATGGGTCGGGGGGGCCAGAATGAGCAGTTCTTC.

This clone was seen a single time. This chain links TRBV10-2 with TRBJ1-2, with 9 bases fitting TRBD1. J gave up 5 bases and V 2 bases, and 9 bases lay outside the gene matches. This CDR3 has 16 residues. Germline V gene sequence: CDR1 WSHSY, CDR2 SAAADI. In DNA form, the CDR3 reads TGCGCCAGCAGTGAGAGTAGGGAACAGGGGGCGTATGGCTACACCTTC. Protein sequence: CASSESREQGAYGYTF.

The chain employs TRBV2 and TRBJ2-3; the match to TRBD1 covers 7 bases. Unmatched junction bases numbered 11, after V lost 9 bases and J lost 2 bases. The germline gives CDR1 SNHLY, CDR2 FYNNEI. This CDR3 has 15 residues. Here the CDR3 reads CASRFRQGPTDTQYF. The CDR3 DNA reads as TGTGCCAGTAGATTCCGACAGGGACCCACAGATACGCAGTATTTT. Combining the CDR3 with reference TRBV2 and TRBJ2-3 gives the whole variable domain EPEVTQTPSHQVTQMGQEVILRCVPISNHLYFYWYRQILGQKVEFLVSFYNNEISEKSEIFDDQFSVERPDGSNFTLKIRSTKLEDSAMYFCASRFRQGPTDTQYFGPGTRLTVL.

This chain connects TRBV11-2 to TRBJ2-1; D is possibly TRBD2 (6 bases). Per the germline V gene, CDR1 is SGHAT and CDR2 is FQNNGV. The CDR3 is made up of 14 amino acids. V lost 1 base and J 9 bases, leaving 13 bases between the germline ends. Here the CDR3 DNA reads TGTGCCAGCAGCTTAGGTTGGCGGGGCAGTGAGCAGTTCTTC. This translates into CASSLGWRGSEQFF.

The rearrangement joins TRBV2 to TRBJ2-7, with TRBD1 matching over 9 bases. The CDR3 sequence is 17 residues long. Germline V gene sequence: CDR1 SNHLY, CDR2 FYNNEI. V was pared by 10 bases and J by 0 bases, with 16 bases of the junction left unmatched. The CDR3 coding sequence is TGTGCCACCTATCGGGGACAGGGCCCGTCAAGCTCCTACGAGCAGTACTTC. Amino acids: CATYRGQGPSSSYEQYF. Complete variable domain (other parts from reference TRBV2 and TRBJ2-7): EPEVTQTPSHQVTQMGQEVILRCVPISNHLYFYWYRQILGQKVEFLVSFYNNEISEKSEIFDDQFSVERPDGSNFTLKIRSTKLEDSAMYFCATYRGQGPSSSYEQYFGPGTRLTVT.

The V gene is TRBV19, the J gene TRBJ1-2; TRBD1 might be the D (5 bases). Trimming shortened V by 7 bases and J by 4 bases, and 16 bases separated the two germline ends. The CDR3 has 14 residues. CDR1 is LNHDA, CDR2 SQIVND, per germline (reference sequence). The CDR3 nucleotides read TGTGCCAGTACCCCGCAGGGCTTTCCCTATGGCTACACCTTC. The encoded protein is CASTPQGFPYGYTF.

The chain joins TRBV5-5 to TRBJ1-6; D not certain. Deletions cut 0 bases from V and 9 bases from J, with 4 bases between. CDR1 and CDR2 (germline): SGHKS, YYEKEE (reference sequence). This CDR3 contains 12 residues. CDR3 sequence reads: CASSLAVSPLHF. For the CDR3, the DNA is TGTGCCAGCAGCTTGGCCGTTTCACCCCTCCACTTT.

V usage is TRBV19 and J usage is TRBJ2-5; 10 bases align to TRBD2. Germline trimming cut 1 base from V and 5 bases from J; bases unmatched to any gene: 4. The CDR3 length is 15 residues. CDR1 and CDR2 from the germline V gene are LNHDA and SQIVND (reference sequence). CDR3 nucleotide sequence: TGTGCCAGTAGTATAGGAGCGGGGGGGCGGGAGACCCAGTACTTC. Translation gives CASSIGAGGRETQYF.

V and J are TRBV19 and TRBJ2-6; 7 nucleotides line up with TRBD1. Germline trimming cut 2 bases from V and 2 bases from J; bases unmatched to any gene: 3. CDR3 length equals 16 residues. The germline CDR1 and CDR2 sequences are LNHDA and SQIVND (reference sequence). CDR3 amino acids: CASSIYRGAGANVLTF. The CDR3 region has the DNA TGTGCCAGTAGTATATACAGGGGAGCTGGGGCCAACGTCCTGACTTTC. The full variable domain, with the rest looked up from reference TRBV19 and TRBJ2-6, is DGGITQSPKYLFRKEGQNVTLSCEQNLNHDAMYWYRQDPGQGLRLIYYSQIVNDFQKGDIAEGYSVSREKKESFPLTVTSAQKNPTAFYLCASSIYRGAGANVLTFGAGSRLTVL.

This chain joins TRBV5-4 and TRBJ1-1; D remains unclear. There are 15 residues in the CDR3. The germline V gene encodes CDR1 SGHNT and CDR2 YYREEE (reference sequence). Trimming cost V 3 bases and J 4 bases, with 16 bases left between them. The CDR3 loop reads CASSSWGIAGTEAFF. Written as DNA, the CDR3 is TGTGCCAGCAGCTCCTGGGGAATTGCGGGCACTGAAGCTTTCTTT.

The rearrangement uses TRBV7-9 and TRBJ1-1; possibly TRBD1 for D (5 bases). Germline CDR1 is SEHNR and CDR2 is FQNEAQ (reference sequence). Trimming removed 1 base from V and 8 bases from J, with 11 bases in between. There are 13 residues in the CDR3. In nucleotides, the CDR3 is TGTGCCAGCAGCTTAGGCTGGGGCAACGAAGCTTTCTTT. It is translated as CASSLGWGNEAFF.

The chain links TRBV7-8 to TRBJ2-7; 9 bases are shared with TRBD1. After removal of 5 bases from V and 4 bases from J, the junction contained 9 bases not matched to a gene. The germline CDR1 and CDR2 sequences are SGHVS and FQNEAQ. The CDR3 extends over 15 amino acids. CDR3 nucleotide sequence: TGTGCCAGCAGCCGTCCCGGGACAGGGTCTTACGAGCAGTACTTC. It yields the protein CASSRPGTGSYEQYF.

The chain couples TRBV5-4 to TRBJ1-1, with TRBD1 matching 8 bases. In germline, CDR1 is SGHNT, CDR2 YYREEE (reference sequence). This CDR3 region has 14 residues. With 7 bases clipped from V and 1 base from J, the junction kept 6 bases outside the gene matches. CDR3 nucleotide sequence: TGTGCCAGCTGGTACAGGGGGAAGAACACTGAAGCTTTCTTT. It is translated as CASWYRGKNTEAFF.